One sample yielded the 15 T cell receptor beta chains listed below, sequenced in a study of T cells in Graves' hyperthyroidism and ophthalmopathy. The source material, RNA transcripts, was used to amplify TCR beta CDR3 regions. An initial round of RT-PCR targeting the TCR CDR3 relied on the HTBI primer set. TCRdb re-analysed the multiplex PCR reads in MiXCR, keeping a single row per CDR3 protein. The sample holds under 600,000 distinct CDR3 sequences; 16% are singletons and the top ten take roughly 3.4%. Sequences were obtained from blood. All receptors derive from a woman aged 40 to 50 with Graves' ophthalmopathy.

The rearrangement uses TRBV20-1 and TRBJ2-3; the D call may be TRBD1 or TRBD2 (5 bases each). Germline CDR1 DFQATT, CDR2 SNEGSKA (reference sequence). This CDR3 region has 15 residues. Trimming left V 0 bases short and J 1 base short, with 11 bases between. The CDR3 DNA sequence: TGCAGTGCTAGAGACAGGGAGAGAGGCACAGATACGCAGTATTTT. It specifies CSARDRERGTDTQYF.

This clonotype came up a few times. The chain carries TRBV12-3 or TRBV12-4 and TRBJ1-5; 8 bases line up with TRBD1. V trimming: 5 bases; J trimming: 6 bases; junction bases outside the gene matches: 6. The CDR3 runs 14 residues. The CDR3 nucleotides read TGTGCCAGCAGTAAGACAGGGGCGAGTCAGCCCCAGCATTTT. Translated, it gives CASSKTGASQPQHF.

The V call is TRBV7-8, the J call TRBJ2-7; unclear D gene. This CDR3 has 14 residues. Between the trimmed V and J ends, which lost 4 bases and 3 bases, there was a span of 13 bases. Germline V CDR1 and CDR2: SGHVS, FQNEAQ. The chain's CDR3 is CASSYLGTDYEQYF. CDR3 coding DNA: TGTGCCAGCAGCTACCTGGGTACGGACTACGAGCAGTACTTC.

This clonotype came up many times. The chain combines TRBV20-1 with TRBJ2-5; 10 bases are shared with TRBD1. V trimming: 7 bases; J trimming: 4 bases; junction bases outside the gene matches: 9. Germline CDR1 is DFQATT and CDR2 is SNEGSKA (reference sequence). The CDR3 loop spans 14 amino acids. The CDR3 coding sequence is TGCAGTGGAACGGGACAGGGGATGGGAGAGACCCAGTACTTC. Translation: CSGTGQGMGETQYF.

This chain joins TRBV28 and TRBJ2-1, with TRBD2 matching over 8 bases. Germline V lookup: CDR1 MDHEN, CDR2 SYDVKM. The V segment lost 2 bases and the J segment 9 bases; nucleotides outside the gene matches: 9. The length of the CDR3 is 15 residues. In DNA, the CDR3 is TGTGCCAGCAGTTTACGTGGTAGCGGGAATGTTGAGCAGTTCTTC. It codes for CASSLRGSGNVEQFF.

CDR3 protein: CASSLGSLAKPYNEQFF. The CDR3 bases are TGCGCCAGCAGCTTGGGATCGCTGGCCAAACCCTACAATGAGCAGTTCTTC. This chain joins TRBV5-1 and TRBJ2-1; D is ambiguous. Germline V gene lookup returns CDR1 SGHRS and CDR2 YFSETQ. The CDR3 is 17 amino acids. The V and J ends lost 0 bases and 2 bases respectively, with 15 bases between them.

The sample holds a few counts of this clonotype. This chain connects TRBV6-1 to TRBJ1-2; 7 bases align to TRBD1. Germline assignment: CDR1 MNHNS and CDR2 SASEGT. V was clipped by 8 bases and J by 0 bases; unmatched bases: 12. The CDR3 runs to 16 residues. The CDR3 loop is CASYGPVTGTNYGYTF. For the CDR3, the DNA is TGTGCCAGCTACGGGCCGGTGACAGGGACTAACTATGGCTACACCTTC.

This clonotype was seen a handful of times. The CDR3 nucleotides are TGCGCCAGCAGCTTACGGGTTCCTGATACGCAGTATTTT. Translating it yields CASSLRVPDTQYF. The genes are TRBV5-1 and TRBJ2-3; D call uncertain. Germline-derived CDR1 and CDR2 are SGHRS and YFSETQ. V lost 2 bases and J lost 6, with 10 bases in between. This CDR3 region has 13 residues.

The J gene is TRBJ2-2, the V gene TRBV19; the D is unclear. CDR3 length: 14 residues. V dropped 3 bases and J dropped 2 bases, with 7 bases sitting between them. From germline, CDR1 is LNHDA and CDR2 SQIVND (reference sequence). CDR3 sequence reads: CASSISINTGELFF. The CDR3 DNA follows: TGTGCCAGTAGTATTTCCATAAACACCGGGGAGCTGTTTTTT.

V and J are TRBV5-1 and TRBJ2-5; the match to TRBD1 covers 8 bases. The CDR3 consists of 14 residues. V shed 5 bases and J 2 bases; nucleotides not matched to a gene: 5. Germline loops: CDR1 SGHRS, CDR2 YFSETQ. CDR3 amino acids: CASSLRTGQETQYF. The CDR3 coding sequence is TGCGCCAGCAGTCTACGGACAGGGCAAGAGACCCAGTACTTC.

The chain joins TRBV2 to TRBJ1-2; the D gene is possibly TRBD1 (6 bases). The CDR3 covers 14 residues. Per germline, CDR1 SNHLY and CDR2 FYNNEI. The V gene lost 5 bases and the J gene lost 4 bases, with 14 bases spanning the gap. The CDR3 sequence: CASSNQGLPYGYTF. CDR3 coding DNA: TGTGCCAGCAGTAATCAGGGGCTTCCCTATGGCTACACCTTC.

This clonotype was detected a few times. V is TRBV30 and J is TRBJ2-7, with TRBD1 matching 8 bases. The CDR3 has 11 residues. With 7 bases clipped from V and 6 bases from J, the junction kept 5 bases outside the gene matches. From germline, CDR1 is GTSNPN and CDR2 SVGIG (reference sequence). CDR3 in amino acids: CASDRAGEQYF. CDR3 sequence (DNA): TGTGCCTCGGACAGGGCGGGCGAGCAGTACTTC.

Many counts were recorded for this clonotype. The chain uses TRBV20-1 and TRBJ2-1; 10 bases agree with TRBD2. V shed 6 bases and J 8 bases; nucleotides not matched to a gene: 10. CDR1 and CDR2 from the germline V gene are DFQATT and SNEGSKA (reference sequence). There are 14 residues in the CDR3. CDR3 bases: TGCAGTGCCCATGATCTAGCGGGAGACTATGAGCAGTTCTTC. Its protein is CSAHDLAGDYEQFF.

The chain joins TRBV27 to TRBJ2-5, with TRBD1 matching over 8 bases. Germline CDR1 and CDR2: MNHEY and SMNVEV (reference sequence). Losses at the gene ends were 2 bases for V and 2 bases for J; bases not matched to a gene: 7. This CDR3 is 16 amino acids long. CDR3 sequence: CASSLTGRGPQETQYF. In DNA, the CDR3 is TGTGCCAGCAGTTTAACCGGCAGGGGGCCTCAAGAGACCCAGTACTTC.

A few counts support this clonotype. This chain uses TRBV27 with TRBJ2-3; D may match TRBD1 or TRBD2 (6 bases each). Per germline, CDR1 MNHEY and CDR2 SMNVEV (reference sequence). The CDR3 has 13 amino acids. V was clipped by 5 bases and J by 5 bases, with 11 bases between them. The CDR3, as DNA: TGTGCCAGCAGTACGGGGGCTGGAGATACGCAGTATTTT. This encodes CASSTGAGDTQYF.